This T cell receptor beta chain was identified in a study of CD8+CD57+ T cells in acquired aplastic anemia. The wider study: Isolated CD4+ and CD8+ cells, once sorted, yielded DNA averaging around 2.9 ug. General study results and limits: Common to patients and controls were about 31 CD8+ CDR3 sequences.

Genomic DNA, serving as template, underwent TCR beta VDJ and CDR3 profiling. TCRdb ran MiXCR on the reads and lists one entry per CDR3 protein. Among around 400,000 distinct CDR3 sequences listed, around 68% were seen once. With regard to this clonotype: Its matching antigen is unknown. One end of the junction is discordant with germline, which a read error may explain.

CDR1 and CDR2 from the germline V gene are SGHRS and YFSETQ. There are 12 residues in the CDR3. This clonotype was sampled from a human donor in good health, serving as a control. Input material: sorted CD4+, CD8+, or CD8+CD57+ T cells (not recorded which) from PBMCs. The chain joins TRBV5-1 to TRBJ2-3, with D possibly matching TRBD2 (6 bases). CDR3 sequence: CACSGLKDPEYF. The CDR3 region has the DNA TGTGCCTGCAGCGGGCTTAAGGATCCAGAGTATTTT.